This T cell receptor beta chain was captured in a study of cytomegalovirus exposure and HLA in healthy donors. General observations from the study: Per a later analysis, approximately 16,000 TCR beta sequences showed association with HLA alleles at 0.05 false discovery rate.

J gave up 9 bases and V 0 bases, and 12 bases lay outside the gene matches. Germline CDR1 and CDR2: MGHRA and YSYEKL. The CDR3 is made up of 18 amino acids. The PCR made use of 60 Vbeta and 13 Jbeta primers. Method: immunoSEQ multiplex PCR; TCRdb's copy keeps in-frame clones and lacks some. This sample yields approximately 140,000 clones, of which approximately 80% are seen a single time; 1% to 1.5% belongs to the top ten. On this clone: What it binds is not known.

The chain uses TRBV4-1 and TRBJ2-1; 12 bases are a match to TRBD2. The source of this sequence is a girl aged 2 to 10 in good health and CMV-seronegative. Input material: PBMCs. DNA for the CDR3: TGCGCCAGCAGCCAAGACCAGGGGACGACTAGCGGGAGAAGTGAGCAGTTCTTC. Translated, it gives CASSQDQGTTSGRSEQFF.